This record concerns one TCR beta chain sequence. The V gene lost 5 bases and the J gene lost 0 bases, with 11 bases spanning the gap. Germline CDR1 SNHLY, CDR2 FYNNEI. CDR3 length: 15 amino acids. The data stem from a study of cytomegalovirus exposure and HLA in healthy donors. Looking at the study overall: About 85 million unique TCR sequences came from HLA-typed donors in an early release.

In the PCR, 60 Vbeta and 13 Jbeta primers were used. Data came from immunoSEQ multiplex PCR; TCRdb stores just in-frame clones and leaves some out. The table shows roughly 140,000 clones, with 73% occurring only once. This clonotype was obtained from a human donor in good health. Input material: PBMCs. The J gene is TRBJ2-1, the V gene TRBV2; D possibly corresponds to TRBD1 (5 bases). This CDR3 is CASSSDRGSYNEQFF. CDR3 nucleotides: TGTGCCAGCAGTTCTGACAGAGGCTCCTACAATGAGCAGTTCTTC.